A single sample is the source of the 21 T cell receptor beta chains below, sequenced in a study of blood T cell repertoires in COVID-19. Profiling relied on immunoSEQ multiplex PCR, and the TCRdb table lists in-frame clones only, not all of them. The sample shows some 190,000 clones, around 90% of them seen only once. The specimen sequenced was peripheral blood. Source of these receptors: a man aged 18 to 29 with active or convalescent COVID-19.

This rearrangement joins TRBV7-6 to TRBJ2-7; TRBD2 matches at 8 bases. Germline-derived CDR1 and CDR2 are SGHVS and FNYEAQ. V was clipped by 0 bases and J by 5 bases; unmatched bases: 9. CDR3 length equals 16 residues. The CDR3 DNA reads as TGTGCCAGCAGCTTAGCGCAGGGGAGAGCGGGAGACGAGCAGTACTTC. It encodes CASSLAQGRAGDEQYF. The whole variable domain, remainder taken from reference TRBV7-6 and TRBJ2-7, is GAGVSQSPRYKVTKRGQDVALRCDPISGHVSLYWYRQALGQGPEFLTYFNYEAQQDKSGLPNDRFSAERPEGSISTLTIQRTEQRDSAMYRCASSLAQGRAGDEQYFGPGTRLTVT.

The chain couples TRBV6-6 to TRBJ1-5, with 8 nucleotides matching TRBD1. Germline V CDR1 and CDR2: MNHNY, SVGAGI (reference sequence). The CDR3 is made up of 14 amino acids. Germline trimming cut 6 bases from V and 3 bases from J; bases unmatched to any gene: 4. The CDR3: CASREDRANQPQHF. The DNA for the CDR3 is TGTGCCAGCAGGGAGGACAGGGCCAATCAGCCCCAGCATTTT.

CDR3 coding DNA: TGTGCCGGAGGGGTTCGGGGACGCGAGCAGTACTTC. It is translated as CAGGVRGREQYF. The rearrangement joins TRBV30 to TRBJ2-7; possible D gene TRBD2, 6 bases. Germline V gene lookup returns CDR1 GTSNPN and CDR2 SVGIG (reference sequence). V shed 8 bases and J shed 6 bases, with 17 bases lying between them. The CDR3 spans 12 residues.

This chain uses TRBV27 with TRBJ2-7; 12 bases align to TRBD2. V lost 5 bases and J lost 2; bases outside the gene matches: 13. The germline CDR1 and CDR2 sequences are MNHEY and SMNVEV (reference sequence). This CDR3 region has 18 residues. CDR3 region: CASSSRGLAGVRPYEQYF. CDR3 DNA sequence: TGTGCCAGCAGTAGTCGGGGACTAGCGGGCGTCCGCCCCTACGAGCAGTACTTC.

This chain joins TRBV5-1 and TRBJ2-3; TRBD1 matches 8 bases. J was trimmed by 4 bases and V by 4 bases; bases with no gene match: 5. This CDR3 is 14 amino acids long. Looked up from germline, CDR1 is SGHRS and CDR2 is YFSETQ. The CDR3 protein is CASSVTQGADTQYF. DNA for the CDR3: TGCGCCAGCAGCGTAACACAGGGGGCAGATACGCAGTATTTT.

The V call is TRBV9, the J call TRBJ2-3; 9 bases map to TRBD1. The germline V gene has CDR1 SGDLS and CDR2 YYNGEE. The CDR3 length is 16 residues. V shed 2 bases and J 5 bases; nucleotides not matched to a gene: 9. CDR3 sequence reads: CASSVKPGQGEDTQYF. The CDR3 DNA reads as TGTGCCAGCAGCGTGAAACCGGGACAGGGAGAAGATACGCAGTATTTT. Full variable domain (rest looked up from reference TRBV9 and TRBJ2-3): DSGVTQTPKHLITATGQRVTLRCSPRSGDLSVYWYQQSLDQGLQFLIQYYNGEERAKGNILERFSAQQFPDLHSELNLSSLELGDSALYFCASSVKPGQGEDTQYFGPGTRLTVL.

The chain links TRBV10-3 to TRBJ1-1; TRBD1 is a possible D gene (6 bases). The CDR3 is 14 amino acids. Germline CDR1 reads ENHRY; CDR2 reads SYGVKD. The V gene lost 10 bases and the J gene lost 0 bases, with 15 bases spanning the gap. CDR3 protein: CATGKQGMNTEAFF. CDR3 bases: TGTGCCACCGGGAAACAGGGAATGAACACTGAAGCTTTCTTT.

The chain couples TRBV19 to TRBJ1-2; D gene uncertain. The germline CDR1 and CDR2 sequences are LNHDA and SQIVND (reference sequence). V shed 3 bases and J shed 1 base, with 6 bases lying between them. This CDR3 contains 13 residues. The CDR3 reads CASSITDNYGYTF. In nucleotides, the CDR3 is TGTGCCAGTAGTATCACAGATAACTATGGCTACACCTTC.

The chain has TRBV6-1 and TRBJ2-6; perhaps TRBD2 as D (7 bases). In germline, CDR1 is MNHNS, CDR2 SASEGT. The V end was cut by 4 bases, the J end by 0 bases, with 16 bases between. The CDR3 has 18 residues. The CDR3 DNA sequence: TGTGCCAGCAGTGTCATGAAGGGGGGGAGCTCTGGGGCCAACGTCCTGACTTTC. It codes for CASSVMKGGSSGANVLTF.

The CDR3, as DNA: TGTGCCAGCAGTCTTACAGCGGTACAGCCCCAGCATTTT. It specifies CASSLTAVQPQHF. This chain uses TRBV28 with TRBJ1-5; no firm D call. The CDR3 loop spans 13 amino acids. Trimming shortened V by 5 bases and J by 7 bases, and 12 bases separated the two germline ends. Germline CDR1 reads MDHEN; CDR2 reads SYDVKM.

The chain carries TRBV27 and TRBJ2-3; TRBD2 agrees at 7 bases. In germline, CDR1 is MNHEY, CDR2 SMNVEV (reference sequence). J gave up 4 bases and V 3 bases, and 7 bases lay outside the gene matches. The CDR3 covers 15 residues. CDR3 in DNA: TGTGCCAGCAGTTTTGGAACTAGCGTTTCAGATACGCAGTATTTT. It is translated as CASSFGTSVSDTQYF.

J is TRBJ2-7 and V is TRBV28; D is perhaps TRBD1 (6 bases). Germline V gene data show CDR1 as MDHEN and CDR2 as SYDVKM. The V gene lost 4 bases and the J gene lost 3 bases, with 13 bases spanning the gap. This CDR3 comprises 14 residues. The DNA of the CDR3 is TGTGCCAGCAGTTCCCACAGGGTGTACTACGAGCAGTACTTC. Amino acid sequence: CASSSHRVYYEQYF. The full variable domain, in which reference TRBV28 and TRBJ2-7 provide the parts outside the CDR3, is DVKVTQSSRYLVKRTGEKVFLECVQDMDHENMFWYRQDPGLGLRLIYFSYDVKMKEKGDIPEGYSVSREKKERFSLILESASTNQTSMYLCASSSHRVYYEQYFGPGTRLTVT.

The rearrangement joins TRBV19 to TRBJ2-7; 10 positions match TRBD2. The CDR3 sequence is 16 residues long. The V segment lost 4 bases and the J segment 0 bases; nucleotides outside the gene matches: 6. Germline-derived CDR1 and CDR2 are LNHDA and SQIVND (reference sequence). The CDR3 spells CASSRTAGGSSYEQYF. In DNA, the CDR3 is TGTGCCAGTAGTAGAACAGCGGGAGGGAGCTCCTACGAGCAGTACTTC.

This chain joins TRBV25-1 and TRBJ2-7, with 8 bases aligning to TRBD2. CDR1 MGHDK and CDR2 SYGVNS come from the germline V gene. This CDR3 is built from 14 residues. Trimming cost V 0 bases and J 3 bases; bases outside gene matches: 1. The CDR3: CASSEYSGNYEQYF. The CDR3 DNA reads TGTGCCAGCAGTGAATATAGCGGGAACTACGAGCAGTACTTC.

V is TRBV27 and J is TRBJ2-1; 11 bases are shared with TRBD2. Germline lookup yields CDR1 MNHEY and CDR2 SMNVEV (reference sequence). Trimming took 3 bases from V and 4 from J; bases not matched to a gene: 2. The CDR3 spans 15 residues. This CDR3 is CASSFGTSGYNEQFF. The CDR3 nucleotides read TGTGCCAGCAGTTTTGGGACTAGCGGTTACAATGAGCAGTTCTTC.

J is TRBJ1-2 and V is TRBV19, with 7 bases lining up with TRBD1. The CDR3 extends over 14 amino acids. Germline V gene lookup returns CDR1 LNHDA and CDR2 SQIVND (reference sequence). The junction had 11 bases not matched to a gene; V was cut back by 8 bases and J by 5 bases. CDR3 DNA sequence: TGTGCCAGTGGGCGATCCGGGACAGCGTATGGCTACACCTTC. This codes for CASGRSGTAYGYTF.

The V call is TRBV28, the J call TRBJ2-7; tentative D call: TRBD1 (5 bases). This CDR3 contains 17 residues. Trimming cost V 2 bases and J 0 bases, with 17 bases left between them. Germline lookup yields CDR1 MDHEN and CDR2 SYDVKM. In DNA form, the CDR3 reads TGTGCCAGCAGTTTAAGGGTTCGCGGCAGGGTCTCCTACGAGCAGTACTTC. Protein sequence: CASSLRVRGRVSYEQYF.

The chain couples TRBV5-6 to TRBJ2-5; TRBD1 matches at 8 bases. Losses at the gene ends were 4 bases for V and 4 bases for J; bases not matched to a gene: 9. The CDR3 runs to 15 residues. CDR1 and CDR2 from the germline V gene are SGHDT and YYEEEE. This CDR3 reads CASSGTGQGGETQYF. The CDR3, as DNA: TGTGCCAGCAGCGGCACCGGACAGGGAGGAGAGACCCAGTACTTC.

J is TRBJ2-1 and V is TRBV4-2, with 8 positions matching TRBD2. The CDR3 covers 15 residues. With V trimmed by 4 bases and J by 3 bases, 5 bases remained unmatched. CDR1 LGHNA and CDR2 YNFKEQ come from the germline V gene. CDR3 sequence: CASSPGSGNYNEQFF. CDR3 nucleotides: TGTGCCAGCAGCCCGGGTAGCGGGAACTACAATGAGCAGTTCTTC.

The rearrangement links TRBV30 to TRBJ2-1, with 12 bases matching TRBD2. The junction had 9 bases not matched to a gene; V was cut back by 2 bases and J by 1 base. Germline loops: CDR1 GTSNPN, CDR2 SVGIG (reference sequence). The CDR3 covers 18 residues. This CDR3 reads CAWSFSTSGSSSYNEQFF. The DNA of the CDR3 is TGTGCCTGGAGTTTTTCGACTAGCGGGAGTAGTTCCTACAATGAGCAGTTCTTC.

The J gene is TRBJ2-1, the V gene TRBV5-1; TRBD1 aligns across 9 bases. J gave up 5 bases and V 4 bases, and 7 bases lay outside the gene matches. Germline V gene data show CDR1 as SGHRS and CDR2 as YFSETQ. The CDR3 is 15 amino acids. In nucleotides, the CDR3 is TGCGCCAGCAGCCCTGGGACAGGGTGGGACAATGAGCAGTTCTTC. Translating it yields CASSPGTGWDNEQFF.